The source of this T cell receptor (beta chain) is a study of Graves' ophthalmopathy and Graves' hyperthyroidism. The V and J ends lost 6 bases and 2 bases respectively, with 13 bases between them. There are 14 residues in the CDR3. Per germline, CDR1 MGHRA and CDR2 YSYEKL. This clonotype was detected many times. Other autoimmune diseases, uncontrolled infections, pregnancy and lactation each led to patient exclusion. Serum thyroxine and TRAb, along with clinical symptoms, thyroid ultrasound and orbital computed tomography, were what diagnosis relied on. Researchers took RNA transcripts and amplified TCR beta CDR3 regions from them. Second-round multiplex PCR came after a first-round RT-PCR that employed HTBI primers. Each CDR3 protein gets one entry after TCRdb re-called the multiplex PCR reads with MiXCR. The data show over a million distinct CDR3 sequences, less than 45% seen once.

Sequenced material: peripheral blood or thyroid tissue (not recorded which). The V gene is TRBV4-1, the J gene TRBJ2-5, with D perhaps TRBD2 (6 bases). The TCR originated in an adult man with Graves' hyperthyroidism. The CDR3 loop reads CASSWGGEQETQYF. CDR3 bases: TGCGCCAGCAGTTGGGGCGGGGAACAAGAGACCCAGTACTTC.